This T cell receptor beta chain was profiled in a study of T cells in Graves' hyperthyroidism and ophthalmopathy. Using RNA transcripts as the source, TCR beta CDR3 regions were amplified. TCR CDR3 underwent first-round RT-PCR with the HTBI primer set. TCRdb recomputed calls from the multiplex PCR reads with MiXCR, one row per CDR3 protein. The sample includes nearly 750,000 distinct CDR3 sequences, 35% seen only once; the top ten take roughly 30%. Whole-study results and caveats: Stable hyperthyroidism was separated from ophthalmopathy by a model based on 13 V-J features.

This clonotype was picked up a small number of times. Antigen specificity is unknown. Between the trimmed V and J ends, which lost 4 bases and 6 bases, there was a span of 10 bases. The CDR3 covers 12 residues. Germline loops: CDR1 SEHNR, CDR2 FQNEAQ (reference sequence). Sequencing was carried out using blood. The chain uses TRBV7-9 and TRBJ2-7; D is undetermined. The receptor was isolated from a woman between 35 and 50 years old with Graves' hyperthyroidism. The CDR3 nucleotides read TGTGCCAGCAGCTCCGTTTCGGGCGAGCAGTACTTC. Encoded protein: CASSSVSGEQYF.